Reported below is one TCR beta chain. Its antigen is unknown. Libraries were prepared by immunoSEQ multiplex PCR; TCRdb keeps only in-frame clonotypes and omits some of them. Found here are over 150,000 clones, 85% to 90% of them singletons; the top ten hold approximately 4.3%. The CDR3 is 13 amino acids. Germline lookup yields CDR1 KGHSH and CDR2 LQKENI. V lost 2 bases and J 3 bases, leaving 6 bases between the germline ends. The sample is drawn from a study of T cell responses to AZD1222 COVID-19 vaccine. Study-level findings and limits: The study reported that nearly half of spike-specific TCRs target unmutated variant regions. Increased Spike-specific TCR breadth and depth were observed after two AZD1222 doses. Vaccine-associated CD4 TCRs ranged over spike, dominating at 160-218 and 743-854. Females outnumbered males among donors, who were mostly white British; clonal diversity was possibly underestimated.

This chain connects TRBV18 to TRBJ2-3; D might be TRBD2 (6 bases). The source of this sequence is an adult who received the AZD1222 COVID-19 vaccine. Here the sequenced sample was peripheral blood, taken 28 days after the second AZD1222 dose. The CDR3 reads CASSPGGTDTQYF. DNA for the CDR3: TGTGCCAGCTCACCAGGGGGGACAGATACGCAGTATTTT.